This T cell receptor beta chain derives from a study of response to subunit inactivated influenza vaccine. The study's findings and limits: With each seasonal influenza vaccination, the authors suggested, few new T cells are recruited.

Each CDR3 protein gets one entry after TCRdb re-called the RT-PCR reads with MiXCR. The table records over 300,000 distinct CDR3 sequences, 20% to 25% of them present only once. The CDR3 extends over 14 amino acids. V was cut by 2 bases and J by 4 bases, with 11 bases left in between. From germline, CDR1 is MNHEY and CDR2 SVGAGI. This clonotype was seen a few times. Antigen specificity is unknown. The V gene is TRBV6-5, the J gene TRBJ1-1; D is uncertain. This TCR was sampled from a man aged 50-75 years who received an inactivated influenza vaccine. This sample comprised PBMCs from blood, obtained less than 22 months after vaccination. The CDR3 DNA reads TGTGCCAGCAGTTACGACCGGCGAGGCACTGAAGCTTTCTTT. It yields the protein CASSYDRRGTEAFF.